The rows below give T cell receptor beta chains drawn from one sample of a study of OX40 agonist ivuxolimab in advanced cancers. The method was immunoSEQ multiplex PCR; TCRdb's version includes in-frame clones alone and lacks a portion of them. This repertoire shows approximately 120,000 clones, under 95% found once; its top ten account for roughly 0.85%. The sequences come from CD4+ or CD8+ T cells sorted from blood, collected in a trial of the OX40 agonist ivuxolimab. The receptors stem from an adult with an advanced solid tumor such as melanoma, head and neck, liver or kidney cancer. Both conserved end residues are part of each CDR3. D genes are given only for firm matches. Size is stated for part of the rows, as once, few or many counts, or as a class when the clone is expanded.

>TRBV30|.|TRBD2|TRBJ2-5
CAWSVGGLAGKETQYF
TGTGCCTGGAGTGTAGGCGGACTAGCGGGAAAAGAGACCCAGTACTTC
>TRBV18|.|.|TRBJ2-5
CASSPESAAQETQYF
TGTGCCAGCTCACCAGAGTCGGCGGCACAAGAGACCCAGTACTTC
>TRBV28|.|TRBD1|TRBJ1-2
CASSLGDRDGGYTF
TGTGCCAGCAGTTTAGGGGACAGGGACGGTGGCTACACCTTC
>TRBV5-6|.|.|TRBJ2-7
CASSSLGNEQYF
TGTGCCAGCAGCTCCTTAGGGAACGAGCAGTACTTC
>TRBV4-3|.|TRBD1|TRBJ1-4
CASSQEGNRGREKLFF
TGCGCCAGCAGCCAAGAGGGGAACAGGGGGCGCGAAAAACTGTTTTTT
>TRBV7-3|.|TRBD1|TRBJ2-1
CASSLTGQGYEQFF
TGTGCCAGCAGCTTAACGGGACAGGGGTATGAGCAGTTCTTC
>TRBV4-3|.|TRBD1|TRBJ1-1
CASSQVDRGRVEAFF
TGCGCCAGCAGCCAAGTGGACAGGGGAAGGGTAGAAGCTTTCTTT
>TRBV7-9|.|.|TRBJ2-7
CASSPMARGQYF
TGTGCCAGCAGCCCCATGGCCAGGGGGCAGTACTTC
>TRBV7-9|once|TRBD1|TRBJ1-5
CASSLEGAGDQPQHF
TGTGCCAGCAGCTTAGAGGGGGCTGGGGATCAGCCCCAGCATTTT
>TRBV27|.|.|TRBJ2-7
CASRAGLTMREQYF
TGTGCCAGCAGGGCAGGTTTAACCATGAGGGAGCAGTACTTC
>TRBV5-1|.|TRBD2|TRBJ2-7
CASSYSGTSGTYEQYF
TGCGCCAGCAGCTACTCCGGGACTAGCGGAACCTACGAGCAGTACTTC
>TRBV7-3|few|TRBD1|TRBJ2-7
CASSSIGGTGAHEQYF
TGTGCCAGCAGCTCCATTGGGGGGACAGGTGCCCACGAGCAGTACTTC
>TRBV5-1|.|TRBD1|TRBJ1-1
CASVDRGYAFF
TGCGCCAGCGTTGACAGGGGGTATGCTTTCTTT
>TRBV5-4|.|TRBD2|TRBJ2-7
CASSLGSGYYEQYF
TGTGCCAGCAGCTTGGGTAGCGGGTACTACGAGCAGTACTTC
>TRBV11-2|.|TRBD1|TRBJ1-1
CASSPVTGSAEAFF
TGTGCCAGCAGCCCTGTGACAGGGTCGGCTGAAGCTTTCTTT
>TRBV11-3|.|TRBD1|TRBJ2-3
CASSQGQGGTDTQYF
TGTGCCAGCAGCCAAGGACAGGGGGGCACAGATACGCAGTATTTT
>TRBV12-5|.|TRBD1|TRBJ2-1
CASDPSQGAPVSADEQFF
TGTGCTAGTGACCCTTCTCAGGGGGCCCCGGTATCGGCGGATGAGCAGTTCTTC
>TRBV7-2|.|.|TRBJ1-5
CASSSPGGSNQPQHF
TGTGCCAGCAGCTCCCCCGGGGGGAGCAATCAGCCCCAGCATTTT
>TRBV25-1|.|.|TRBJ1-5
CASSEYSNQPQHF
TGTGCCAGCAGTGAATATAGCAATCAGCCCCAGCATTTT
>TRBV14|.|TRBD2|TRBJ2-3
CASSQLAGGLGNTQYF
TGTGCCAGCAGCCAGCTGGCGGGAGGCCTAGGTAACACGCAGTATTTT
>TRBV28|.|.|TRBJ1-4
CASSLYSVDEKLFF
TGTGCCAGCAGTTTATATTCGGTGGATGAAAAACTGTTTTTT
>TRBV18|.|TRBD1|TRBJ1-1
CASSGRDRNTEAFF
TGTGCCAGCTCCGGTAGGGACAGGAACACTGAAGCTTTCTTT
>TRBV19|.|TRBD1|TRBJ1-4
CASSTGQAGANEKLFF
TGTGCCAGTAGTACTGGACAGGCGGGAGCTAATGAAAAACTGTTTTTT
>TRBV28|.|TRBD2|TRBJ2-7
CASSSQASGDNEQYF
TGTGCCAGCAGTTCCCAAGCCAGCGGGGATAACGAGCAGTACTTC
>TRBV10-1|.|.|TRBJ2-3
CASSLNLDTQYF
TGCGCCAGCAGCCTGAACTTAGATACGCAGTATTTT
>TRBV9|.|.|TRBJ2-7
CASSIDSYGGTGVYEQYF
TGTGCCAGCAGCATCGACTCGTATGGAGGAACTGGGGTCTACGAGCAGTACTTC
>TRBV19|.|.|TRBJ1-5
CASSTEAFQPQHF
TGTGCCAGTAGTACCGAGGCTTTCCAGCCCCAGCATTTT
>TRBV6-1|few|.|TRBJ1-5
CASTGDSNQPQHF
TGTGCCAGCACGGGGGATAGCAATCAGCCCCAGCATTTT
>TRBV13|.|TRBD2|TRBJ2-1
CASSLDPTSGSYNEQFF
TGTGCCAGCAGCTTAGACCCCACTAGCGGAAGCTACAATGAGCAGTTCTTC
>TRBV29-1|.|.|TRBJ2-7
CSVVAQYYEQYF
TGCAGCGTTGTAGCGCAGTACTACGAGCAGTACTTC
>TRBV7-8|once|.|TRBJ2-5
CASSLAGAETQYF
TGTGCCAGCAGCTTAGCAGGAGCCGAGACCCAGTACTTC
>TRBV10-1|.|TRBD1|TRBJ2-7
CASKGQGDEQYF
TGCGCCAGTAAGGGACAGGGCGACGAGCAGTACTTC
>TRBV5-6|.|TRBD1|TRBJ2-2
CASSLVDRVAGELFF
TGTGCCAGCAGCTTGGTGGACAGGGTCGCTGGGGAGCTGTTTTTT
>TRBV11-1|.|.|TRBJ2-5
CASSFGGLQETQYF
TGTGCCAGCAGCTTTGGGGGGCTCCAAGAGACCCAGTACTTC
>TRBV7-2|.|TRBD2|TRBJ2-7
CASSSPAGVGGSRYEQYF
TGTGCCAGCAGCTCCCCTGCTGGGGTGGGCGGGAGTAGGTACGAGCAGTACTTC
>TRBV9|few|TRBD2|TRBJ2-7
CASSVEAGKREQYF
TGTGCCAGCAGCGTAGAAGCGGGAAAACGCGAGCAGTACTTC
>TRBV28|once|.|TRBJ1-1
CASSLENVLAFF
TGTGCCAGCAGTTTGGAAAATGTTCTAGCTTTCTTT
>TRBV19|.|.|TRBJ2-5
CASSYRTQETQYF
TGTGCCAGTAGTTATAGGACGCAAGAGACCCAGTACTTC
>TRBV2|.|.|TRBJ1-1
CASSEEGETEAFF
TGTGCCAGCAGTGAAGAAGGGGAAACTGAAGCTTTCTTT
>TRBV7-3|.|.|TRBJ2-5
CASSFNPGQQETQYF
TGTGCCAGCAGCTTTAACCCGGGACAACAAGAGACCCAGTACTTC
>TRBV4-1|.|TRBD2|TRBJ2-3
CASSQEPGGETDTQYF
TGCGCCAGCAGCCAAGAGCCGGGGGGGGAAACAGATACGCAGTATTTT
>TRBV19|.|TRBD2|TRBJ2-7
CASSIAGGTRYEQYF
TGTGCCAGTAGTATAGCGGGAGGGACCAGGTACGAGCAGTACTTC
>TRBV9|.|TRBD2|TRBJ2-5
CASSLAGGPLETQYF
TGTGCCAGCAGCCTAGCGGGAGGGCCTTTAGAGACCCAGTACTTC
>TRBV28|.|.|TRBJ2-7
CASSWDGLTYEQYF
TGTGCCAGCAGTTGGGACGGCCTGACCTACGAGCAGTACTTC
>TRBV9|.|TRBD1|TRBJ2-1
CASSVEGTGPIYNEQFF
TGTGCCAGCAGCGTAGAGGGGACAGGGCCGATATACAATGAGCAGTTCTTC
>TRBV27|.|.|TRBJ2-5
CASGNTGSETQYF
TGTGCCAGCGGCAACACAGGGTCCGAGACCCAGTACTTC
>TRBV18|.|.|TRBJ1-2
CASSPGTDYYGYTF
TGTGCCAGCTCACCAGGGACGGACTACTATGGCTACACCTTC
>TRBV6-6|.|.|TRBJ1-1
CASSRVSGSEAFF
TGTGCCAGCAGTCGGGTAAGTGGGTCTGAAGCTTTCTTT
>TRBV6-5|.|.|TRBJ1-2
CASSTGTSNGYTF
TGTGCCAGCAGTACGGGGACAAGCAATGGCTACACCTTC
>TRBV6-1|.|.|TRBJ1-1
CASRGTEAFF
TGTGCCAGCCGCGGCACTGAAGCTTTCTTT
>TRBV4-1|.|.|TRBJ1-2
CASSPKVGDYGYTF
TGCGCCAGCAGCCCAAAGGTAGGGGACTATGGCTACACCTTC
>TRBV6-5|.|TRBD2|TRBJ2-7
CASNPSGSLSYEQYF
TGTGCCAGCAACCCTAGCGGGAGCCTCTCCTACGAGCAGTACTTC
>TRBV7-2|.|.|TRBJ1-2
CASSLAPQGTTNYGYTF
TGTGCCAGCAGCTTAGCCCCACAGGGAACGACTAACTATGGCTACACCTTC
>TRBV6-5|once|TRBD1|TRBJ1-2
CASSYFQTGGAHGYTF
TGTGCCAGCAGTTACTTTCAGACAGGGGGCGCGCATGGCTACACCTTC
>TRBV19|.|TRBD1|TRBJ2-1
CASSSRGSYNEQFF
TGTGCCAGTAGTAGCAGGGGGTCCTACAATGAGCAGTTCTTC
>TRBV7-2|.|.|TRBJ1-2
CASSLFLQNYGYTF
TGTGCCAGCAGCTTATTCCTCCAGAACTATGGCTACACCTTC